This T cell receptor beta chain is from a study of blood T cell repertoires in COVID-19. Study background: COVID-19 samples from acute and convalescent phases originated in the United States, Italy and Spain. The cDNA or gDNA used as material had been derived from T cells, B-cell-depleted T cells, or PBMCs.

V lost 3 bases to trimming and J lost 4 bases, with 9 bases between them. Germline V lookup: CDR1 DFQATT, CDR2 SNEGSKA (reference sequence). This CDR3 spans 12 amino acids. In the authors' workflow: Amplified reference gene primers provided the basis for estimating nucleated cell counts. This table comes from immunoSEQ multiplex PCR, and its TCRdb copy is limited to in-frame clones, with some not included. That table gives V, J and clone size, and the DNA gave D and trimming. The data show around 100,000 clones, 85% seen once. The material sequenced was peripheral blood. The chain couples TRBV20-1 to TRBJ1-2, with D possibly matching TRBD1 (5 bases). This TCR was sampled from a man between 40 and 49 years old with acute or convalescent COVID-19. The CDR3, as DNA: TGCAGTGCTAGTGACAGAGGCTATGGCTACACCTTC. Translated: CSASDRGYGYTF.